These 9 T cell receptor beta chains originate from one sample sequenced in a study of blood T cells in healthy people across ages. Next came a second PCR, run for roughly 6 to 11 cycles, which used a sample-barcoded 5' primer along with a J-beta primer mix. MiXCR, applied by TCRdb to the 5' RACE reads, yields one record per CDR3 protein. The sample lists 710,000 or so distinct CDR3 sequences, less than 40% seen once, with less than 20% in the top ten. The specimen sequenced was blood. The receptors were sampled from an elderly woman in good health.

Remarks on this clonotype: A read error may explain this, as a much larger clone is one base away. J is TRBJ1-2 and V is TRBV5-1, with 7 bases lining up with TRBD1. CDR3 length: 13 residues. Germline loops: CDR1 SGHRS, CDR2 YFSETQ. As DNA, the CDR3 is TGCGCCAGCTCCCCGGGACAGTCCTATGGCCACACCTTC. Translating gives CASSPGQSYGHTF.

This chain joins TRBV14 and TRBJ2-5; D not certain. V was trimmed by 1 base and J by 0 bases, leaving 3 bases between them. The CDR3 totals 13 residues. The germline gives CDR1 SGHDN, CDR2 FVKESK. The CDR3 coding sequence is TGTGCCAGCAGCCAAGTAGACCAAGAGACCCAGTACTTC. It translates to CASSQVDQETQYF.

This clonotype was seen at least ten times. The gene calls are TRBV6-5 and TRBJ1-2, with a tentative D call TRBD1 (5 bases). Trimming took 8 bases from V and 4 from J, leaving 11 bases between them. This CDR3 has 12 residues. Germline values: CDR1 MNHEY, CDR2 SVGAGI. This CDR3 is CASRDVTYGYTF. CDR3 DNA sequence: TGTGCCAGCCGGGACGTAACCTATGGCTACACCTTC.

This clonotype has just one count. This may be a read error, as it is one base from a much larger clone. The chain carries TRBV6-1 and TRBJ1-2, with D hard to call. The CDR3 covers 15 residues. Trimming took off 8 bases at V and 0 bases at J, with 16 bases between the two ends. Germline loops: CDR1 MNHNS, CDR2 SASEGT. CDR3 nucleotides: TGTGCCAGCGAAGTGGGTTCTAGCACTAACTATGGCTACACCTTC. Its translation is CASEVGSSTNYGYTF.

The rearrangement links TRBV19 to TRBJ2-3; tentatively, D is TRBD2 (6 bases). This CDR3 spans 13 amino acids. The V and J ends lost 7 bases and 6 bases respectively, with 14 bases between them. The germline gives CDR1 LNHDA, CDR2 SQIVND (reference sequence). The CDR3 DNA sequence: TGTGCCAGTAAGTGGCGGGGCGGTGATACGCAGTATTTT. This sequence encodes CASKWRGGDTQYF.

A remark on this clonotype: A much larger clone differs from this one at a single base, so this may be a read error. The chain recombines TRBV5-1 with TRBJ2-7, with 8 positions matching TRBD2. Germline-derived CDR1 and CDR2 are SGHRS and YFSETQ. CDR3 length: 16 amino acids. Germline trimming cut 0 bases from V and 12 bases from J; bases unmatched to any gene: 17. CDR3 coding DNA: TGCGCCAGCAGCTTGGTCCCAGCGGGGGTCCAAGAGACCCGGTACTTC. Translated, it gives CASSLVPAGVQETRYF.

This clonotype was seen once. The V and J genes are TRBV29-1 and TRBJ1-1; D gene uncertain. The CDR3 has 14 residues. V was pared by 0 bases and J by 5 bases, with 13 bases between. CDR1 is SQVTM and CDR2 is ANQGSEA in the germline V gene. CDR3 region: CSVEDLAVGTEAFF. CDR3 DNA sequence: TGCAGCGTTGAAGATCTTGCAGTGGGTACTGAAGCTTTCTTT. Full variable domain (remainder filled in from reference TRBV29-1 and TRBJ1-1): SAVISQKPSRDICQRGTSLTIQCQVDSQVTMMFWYRQQPGQSLTLIATANQGSEATYESGFVIDKFPISRPNLTFSTLTVSNMSPEDSSIYLCSVEDLAVGTEAFFGQGTRLTVV.

To note about this clonotype: This sequence may be a read error, since a much larger clone differs from it by one base. The CDR3 nucleotides are TGTGCCAGCAGCCCTGGGACTGGCGGGGGAGCTAGCACAGATACGCAGTATTTT. Protein: CASSPGTGGGASTDTQYF. The chain is built from TRBV7-8 and TRBJ2-3; 7 nucleotides align to TRBD2. After removal of 5 bases from V and 0 bases from J, the junction contained 14 bases not matched to a gene. The CDR3 loop spans 18 amino acids. The germline gives CDR1 SGHVS, CDR2 FQNEAQ.

This rearrangement joins TRBV28 to TRBJ1-1; no clear D gene. CDR1 is MDHEN, CDR2 SYDVKM, per germline. V was trimmed by 6 bases and J by 6 bases, leaving 17 bases between them. This CDR3 region has 14 residues. The CDR3 DNA reads as TGTGCCAGCAGCTCCGGGATTTCGAGGGCTGAAGCTTTCTTT. Its translation is CASSSGISRAEAFF.